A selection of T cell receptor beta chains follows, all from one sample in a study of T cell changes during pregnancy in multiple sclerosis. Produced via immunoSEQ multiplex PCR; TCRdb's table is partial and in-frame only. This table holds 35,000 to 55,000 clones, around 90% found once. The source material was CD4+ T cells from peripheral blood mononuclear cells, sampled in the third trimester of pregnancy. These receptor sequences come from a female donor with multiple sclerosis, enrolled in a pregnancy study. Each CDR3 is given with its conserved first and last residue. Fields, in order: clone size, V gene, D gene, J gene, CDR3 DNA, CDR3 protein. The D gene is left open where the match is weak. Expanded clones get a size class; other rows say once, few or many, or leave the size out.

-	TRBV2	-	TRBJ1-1	TGTGCCAGCAGTTCGACAATTAACACTGAAGCTTTCTTT	CASSSTINTEAFF
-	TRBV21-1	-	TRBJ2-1	TGTGCCAGCAGCAAAGAAAAGCGAAAGAGCTCCTACAATGAGCAGTTCTTC	CASSKEKRKSSYNEQFF
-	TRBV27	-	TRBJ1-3	TGTGCCAGCAGATTATCCGGGGTTGGCTCCGGAAACACCATATATTTT	CASRLSGVGSGNTIYF
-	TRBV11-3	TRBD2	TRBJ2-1	TGTGCCAGCAAAAGGGGGAAAATAGCGGGAACCTACAATGAGCAGTTCTTC	CASKRGKIAGTYNEQFF
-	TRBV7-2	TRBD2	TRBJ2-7	TGTGCCAGCAGCTTAGTTTCTTGGACTAGCGGGAGTCAGTACGAGCAGTACTTC	CASSLVSWTSGSQYEQYF
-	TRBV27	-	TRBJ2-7	TGTGCCAGCAGTTTAAGGGGGAGCCTGATTAAACCCTCGAGCTCCTACGAGCAGTACTTC	CASSLRGSLIKPSSSYEQYF
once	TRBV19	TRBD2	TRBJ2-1	TGTGCCAGTAGTAGGACTAGCCATGAGCAGTTCTTC	CASSRTSHEQFF
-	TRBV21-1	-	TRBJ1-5	TGTGCCAGCAGCGGCCGAGGGGGTACCGCGCCGGGGAATAGCAATCAGCCCCAGCATTTT	CASSGRGGTAPGNSNQPQHF
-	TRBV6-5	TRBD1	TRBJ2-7	TGTGCCAGCAGTCGTGACAGGGTGAGCTACGAGCAGTACTTC	CASSRDRVSYEQYF
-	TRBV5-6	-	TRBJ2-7	TGTGCCAGCAGCTTACCAGCGACCTACGAGCAGTACTTC	CASSLPATYEQYF
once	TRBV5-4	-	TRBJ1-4	TGTGCCAGCAGCCCGGGAGGGAGTGAAAAACTGTTTTTT	CASSPGGSEKLFF
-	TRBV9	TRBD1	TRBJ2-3	TGTGCCAGCAGCTCTAACAGGGGTTCTCCTTGGGCAGATACGCAGTATTTT	CASSSNRGSPWADTQYF
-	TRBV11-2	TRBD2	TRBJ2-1	TGTGCCAGCAGCTTACGACTAGCGGGAAGGGAGCAGTTCTTC	CASSLRLAGREQFF
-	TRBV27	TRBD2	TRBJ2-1	TGTGCCAGCAGAAAACCAGGGACTAGTCTCGATGAGCAGTTCTTC	CASRKPGTSLDEQFF
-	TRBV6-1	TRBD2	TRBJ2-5	TGTGCCAGCACTAGCGGGAGCGTAGAGACCCAGTACTTC	CASTSGSVETQYF
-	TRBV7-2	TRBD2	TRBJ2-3	TGTGCCAGCAGTGTCGTACTAGCGGGACGAGGGCCCCCACATACGCAGTATTTT	CASSVVLAGRGPPHTQYF
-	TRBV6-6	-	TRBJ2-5	TGTGCCAGCAGTTACGGGCAGGGGAAAAAAGAGACCCAGTACTTC	CASSYGQGKKETQYF
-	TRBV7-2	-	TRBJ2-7	TGTGCCAGCAGCTTAGACAGGGCTTCCTACGAGCAGTACTTC	CASSLDRASYEQYF
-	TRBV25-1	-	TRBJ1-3	TGTGCCAGCTACGACAGGTCTGGAAACACCATATATTTT	CASYDRSGNTIYF
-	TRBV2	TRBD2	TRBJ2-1	TGTGCCAGTTCCCGACCCGGGACTAGCGGGAGTAATAATGAGCAGTTCTTC	CASSRPGTSGSNNEQFF
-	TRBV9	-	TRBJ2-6	TGTGCCAGCAGCGTAGAGGGAGGAGGGAAGAGGGCCAACGTCCTGACTTTC	CASSVEGGGKRANVLTF